Each of the 6 T cell receptor beta chains below was sequenced from the same sample in a study of T cells in Graves' hyperthyroidism and ophthalmopathy. Amplification yielded TCR beta CDR3 regions, with RNA transcripts as the source. Initially, a first-round RT-PCR of the TCR CDR3 employed the HTBI primer set. TCRdb called the multiplex PCR reads again in MiXCR, with one record for every CDR3 protein. The table lists roughly 93,000 distinct CDR3 sequences, 51% of them singletons. The specimen was blood. These receptors were taken from a woman between 40 and 55 years old with Graves' hyperthyroidism.

This clonotype showed up many times. J is TRBJ1-2 and V is TRBV5-1; maybe TRBD1 (6 bases). V gave up 3 bases and J gave up 8 bases, with 11 bases separating them. Per germline, CDR1 SGHRS and CDR2 YFSETQ. This CDR3 is 12 amino acids long. CDR3: CASSSQGEGYTF. CDR3 DNA sequence: TGCGCCAGCAGCTCACAGGGTGAGGGCTACACCTTC.

In regard to this clonotype: As the CDR3 is not closed by the conserved phenylalanine or tryptophan, this likely results from a read error. The V and J genes are TRBV2 and TRBJ2-5; no definite D call. V lost 4 bases to trimming and J lost 4 bases, with 4 bases between them. The CDR3 spans 11 residues. The germline gives CDR1 SNHLY, CDR2 FYNNEI. CDR3 sequence reads: CASSAGETQYI. The CDR3 DNA reads as TGTGCCAGCAGTGCAGGAGAGACCCAGTACATC.

The chain carries TRBV6-4 and TRBJ2-2; the match to TRBD1 covers 11 bases. Germline-derived CDR1 and CDR2 are MRHNA and SNTAGT. The CDR3 runs to 18 residues. After removal of 2 bases from V and 6 bases from J, the junction contained 11 bases not matched to a gene. CDR3 nucleotides: TGTGCCAGCAGTGACGGCGGGGGTCGGGACAGGGGGTCCGGGGAGCTGTTTTTT. It codes for CASSDGGGRDRGSGELFF.

The chain uses TRBV10-3 and TRBJ2-3; tentatively, D is TRBD2 (5 bases). There are 15 residues in the CDR3. Trimming took 5 bases from V and 0 from J, leaving 12 bases between them. CDR1 is ENHRY and CDR2 is SYGVKD in the germline V gene. The CDR3 DNA sequence: TGTGCCATCAGTCCTGGAGGTACTAGCACAGATACGCAGTATTTT. Translating it yields CAISPGGTSTDTQYF.

Of note for this clonotype: Just one base apart from a much larger clone, this may be a read error. The rearrangement uses TRBV2 and TRBJ2-7; 7 nucleotides line up with TRBD2. Germline CDR1 is SNHLY and CDR2 is FYNNEI. The CDR3 is 14 residues long. The CDR3 DNA is TGTGTCAGCAGTTCTTTCGGGGGGAGCTACGAGCAGTACTTC. It is translated as CVSSSFGGSYEQYF.

This clonotype was found many times. The chain combines TRBV19 with TRBJ1-1, with a possible D match to TRBD1 (6 bases). In germline, CDR1 is LNHDA, CDR2 SQIVND (reference sequence). This CDR3 is 11 amino acids long. V lost 6 bases, J lost 10 bases, and 12 bases lay in between. CDR3 amino acids: CASRTGKGAFF. The CDR3, as DNA: TGTGCCAGTAGAACAGGGAAGGGAGCTTTCTTT.